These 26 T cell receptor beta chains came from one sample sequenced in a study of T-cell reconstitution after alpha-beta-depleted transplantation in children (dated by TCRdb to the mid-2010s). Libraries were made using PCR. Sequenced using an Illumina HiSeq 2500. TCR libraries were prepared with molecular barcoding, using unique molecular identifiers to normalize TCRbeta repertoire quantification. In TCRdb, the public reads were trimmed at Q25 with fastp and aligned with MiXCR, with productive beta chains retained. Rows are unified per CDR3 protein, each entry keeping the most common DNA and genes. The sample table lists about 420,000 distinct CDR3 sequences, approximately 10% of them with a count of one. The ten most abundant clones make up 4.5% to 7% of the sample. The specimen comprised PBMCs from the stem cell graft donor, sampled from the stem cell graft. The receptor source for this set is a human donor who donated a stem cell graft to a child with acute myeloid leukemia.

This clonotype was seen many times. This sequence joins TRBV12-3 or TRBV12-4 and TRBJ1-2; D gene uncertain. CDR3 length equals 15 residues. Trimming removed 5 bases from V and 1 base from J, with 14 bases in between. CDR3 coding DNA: TGTGCCAGCAGTCCGAGACAAAAAGTTAACTATGGCTACACCTTC. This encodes CASSPRQKVNYGYTF.

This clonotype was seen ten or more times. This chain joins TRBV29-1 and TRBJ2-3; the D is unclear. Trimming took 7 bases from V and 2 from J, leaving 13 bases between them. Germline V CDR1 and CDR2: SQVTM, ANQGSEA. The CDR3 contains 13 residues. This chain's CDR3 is CSGARDTTDTQYF. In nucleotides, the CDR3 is TGCAGCGGGGCTAGGGATACCACAGATACGCAGTATTTT.

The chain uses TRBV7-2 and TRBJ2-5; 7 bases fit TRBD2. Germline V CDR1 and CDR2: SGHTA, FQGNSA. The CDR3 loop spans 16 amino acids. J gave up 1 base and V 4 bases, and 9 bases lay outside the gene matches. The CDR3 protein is CASSSGDYPSQETQYF. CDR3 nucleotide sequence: TGTGCCAGCAGCTCGGGGGACTACCCATCCCAAGAGACCCAGTACTTC.

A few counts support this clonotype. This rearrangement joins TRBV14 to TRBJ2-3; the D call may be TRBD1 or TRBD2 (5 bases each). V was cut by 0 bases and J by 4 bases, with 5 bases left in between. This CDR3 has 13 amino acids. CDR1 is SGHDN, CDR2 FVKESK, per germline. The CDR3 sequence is CASSQEGADTQYF. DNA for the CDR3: TGTGCCAGCAGCCAAGAGGGGGCAGATACGCAGTATTTT.

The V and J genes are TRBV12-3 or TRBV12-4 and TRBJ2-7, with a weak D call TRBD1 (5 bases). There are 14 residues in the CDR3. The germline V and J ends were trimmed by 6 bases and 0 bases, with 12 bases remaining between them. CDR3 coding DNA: TGTGCCAGCAGCCCCTCAGGGAACTCCTACGAGCAGTACTTC. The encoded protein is CASSPSGNSYEQYF.

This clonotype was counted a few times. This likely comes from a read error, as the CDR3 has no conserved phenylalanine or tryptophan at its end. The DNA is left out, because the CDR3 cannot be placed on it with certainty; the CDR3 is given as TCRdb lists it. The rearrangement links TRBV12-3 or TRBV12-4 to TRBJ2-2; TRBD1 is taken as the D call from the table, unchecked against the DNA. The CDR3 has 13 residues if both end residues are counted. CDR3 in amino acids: CASSLAGTVPPTG.

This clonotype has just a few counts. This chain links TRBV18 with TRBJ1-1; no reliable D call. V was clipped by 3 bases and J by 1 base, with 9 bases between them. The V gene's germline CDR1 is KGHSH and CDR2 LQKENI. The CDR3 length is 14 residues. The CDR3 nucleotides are TGTGCCAGCTCACCTCCAACGTCGAACACTGAAGCTTTCTTT. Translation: CASSPPTSNTEAFF.

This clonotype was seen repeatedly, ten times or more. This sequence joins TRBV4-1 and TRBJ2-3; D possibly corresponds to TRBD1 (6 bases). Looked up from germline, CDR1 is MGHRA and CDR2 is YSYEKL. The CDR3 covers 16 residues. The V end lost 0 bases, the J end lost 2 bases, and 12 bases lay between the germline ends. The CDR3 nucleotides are TGCGCCAGCAGCCAAGATGACAGGCTCCCCACAGATACGCAGTATTTT. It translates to CASSQDDRLPTDTQYF.

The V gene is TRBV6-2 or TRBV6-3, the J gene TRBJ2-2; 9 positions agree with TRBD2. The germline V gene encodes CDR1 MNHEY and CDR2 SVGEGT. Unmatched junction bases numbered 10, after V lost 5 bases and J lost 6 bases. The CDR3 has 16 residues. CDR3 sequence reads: CASSGSGTSSPGELFF. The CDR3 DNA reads TGTGCCAGCAGTGGATCCGGGACTAGCTCCCCCGGGGAGCTGTTTTTT.

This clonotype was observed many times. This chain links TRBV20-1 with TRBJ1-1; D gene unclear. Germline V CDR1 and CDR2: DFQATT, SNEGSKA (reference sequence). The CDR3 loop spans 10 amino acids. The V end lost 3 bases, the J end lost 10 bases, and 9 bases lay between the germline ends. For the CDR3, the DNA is TGCAGTGCTAGTTTGGGTGCAGCTTTCTTT. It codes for CSASLGAAFF.

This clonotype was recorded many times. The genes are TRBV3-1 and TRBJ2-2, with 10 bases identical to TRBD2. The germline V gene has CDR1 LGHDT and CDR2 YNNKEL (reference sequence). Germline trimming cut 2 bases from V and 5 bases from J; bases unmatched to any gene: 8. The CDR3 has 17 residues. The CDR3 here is CASSQRPSGSGTGELFF. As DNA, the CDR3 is TGTGCCAGCAGCCAACGGCCTAGCGGGAGCGGGACCGGGGAGCTGTTTTTT. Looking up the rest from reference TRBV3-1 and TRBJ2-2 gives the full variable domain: DTAVSQTPKYLVTQMGNDKSIKCEQNLGHDTMYWYKQDSKKFLKIMFSYNNKELIINETVPNRFSPKSPDKAHLNLHINSLELGDSAVYFCASSQRPSGSGTGELFFGEGSRLTVL.

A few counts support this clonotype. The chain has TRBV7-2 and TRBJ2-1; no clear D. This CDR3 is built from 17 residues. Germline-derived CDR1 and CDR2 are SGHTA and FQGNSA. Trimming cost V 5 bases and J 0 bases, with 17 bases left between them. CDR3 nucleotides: TGTGCCAGCAGCCCCGACTTCGGGTCTAGCTCCTACAATGAGCAGTTCTTC. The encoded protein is CASSPDFGSSSYNEQFF.

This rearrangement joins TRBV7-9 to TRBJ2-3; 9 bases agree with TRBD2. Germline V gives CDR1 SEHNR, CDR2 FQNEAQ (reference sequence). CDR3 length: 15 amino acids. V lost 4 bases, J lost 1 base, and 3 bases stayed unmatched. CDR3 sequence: CASSSSGVGTDTQYF. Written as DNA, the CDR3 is TGTGCCAGCAGCTCTAGCGGGGTCGGCACAGATACGCAGTATTTT. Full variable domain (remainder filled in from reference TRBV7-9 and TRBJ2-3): DTGVSQNPRHKITKRGQNVTFRCDPISEHNRLYWYRQTLGQGPEFLTYFQNEAQLEKSRLLSDRFSAERPKGSFSTLEIQRTEQGDSAMYLCASSSSGVGTDTQYFGPGTRLTVL.

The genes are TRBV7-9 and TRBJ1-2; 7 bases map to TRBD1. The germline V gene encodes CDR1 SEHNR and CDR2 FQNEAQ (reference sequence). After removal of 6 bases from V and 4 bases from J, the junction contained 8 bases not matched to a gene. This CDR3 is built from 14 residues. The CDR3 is CASSSRDRFYGYTF. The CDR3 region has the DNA TGTGCCAGCAGTAGCCGGGACAGATTCTATGGCTACACCTTC.

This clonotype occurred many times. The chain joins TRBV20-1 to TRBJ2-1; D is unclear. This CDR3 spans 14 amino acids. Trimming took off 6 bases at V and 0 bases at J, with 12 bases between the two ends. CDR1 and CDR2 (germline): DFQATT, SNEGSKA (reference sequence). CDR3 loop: CSAKRTDSYNEQFF. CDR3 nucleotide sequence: TGCAGTGCGAAGAGGACGGACTCCTACAATGAGCAGTTCTTC.

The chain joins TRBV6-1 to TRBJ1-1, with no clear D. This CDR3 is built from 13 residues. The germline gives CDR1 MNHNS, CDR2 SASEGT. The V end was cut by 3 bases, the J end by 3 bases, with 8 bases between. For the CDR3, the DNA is TGTGCCAGCAGTGACGGACTGGACACTGAAGCTTTCTTT. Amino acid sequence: CASSDGLDTEAFF.

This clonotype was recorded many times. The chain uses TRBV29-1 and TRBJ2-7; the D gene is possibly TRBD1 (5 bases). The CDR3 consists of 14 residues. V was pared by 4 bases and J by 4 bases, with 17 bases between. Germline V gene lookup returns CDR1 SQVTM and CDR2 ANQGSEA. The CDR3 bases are TGCAGCGTTGGGACATTTGACAGAATATACGAGCAGTACTTC. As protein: CSVGTFDRIYEQYF.

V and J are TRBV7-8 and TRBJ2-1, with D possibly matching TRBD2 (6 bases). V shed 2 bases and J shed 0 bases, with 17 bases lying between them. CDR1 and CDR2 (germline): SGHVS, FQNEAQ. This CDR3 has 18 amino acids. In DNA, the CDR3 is TGTGCCAGCAGCTTAAGGGAGGCGCAAATGAGCTCCTACAATGAGCAGTTCTTC. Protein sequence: CASSLREAQMSSYNEQFF.

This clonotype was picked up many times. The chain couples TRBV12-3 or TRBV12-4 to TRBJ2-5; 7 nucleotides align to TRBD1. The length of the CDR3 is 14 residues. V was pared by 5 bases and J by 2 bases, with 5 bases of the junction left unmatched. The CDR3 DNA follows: TGTGCCAGCAGTCCCCGGGACAGTCAAGAGACCCAGTACTTC. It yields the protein CASSPRDSQETQYF.

CDR3 sequence: CASSEPGTGMNTGELFF. CDR3 bases: TGTGCCAGCAGTGAACCCGGGACTGGGATGAACACCGGGGAGCTGTTTTTT. This chain connects TRBV2 to TRBJ2-2; possibly TRBD2 for D (6 bases). This CDR3 has 17 residues. Per the germline V gene, CDR1 is SNHLY and CDR2 is FYNNEI. V was pared by 2 bases and J by 1 base, with 14 bases between.

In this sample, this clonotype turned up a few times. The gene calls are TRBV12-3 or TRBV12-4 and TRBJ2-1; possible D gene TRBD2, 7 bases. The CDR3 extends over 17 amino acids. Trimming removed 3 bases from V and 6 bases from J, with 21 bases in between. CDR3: CASSFGFPGGGFNEQFF. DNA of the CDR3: TGTGCCAGCAGTTTTGGGTTCCCGGGGGGCGGCTTCAATGAGCAGTTCTTC.

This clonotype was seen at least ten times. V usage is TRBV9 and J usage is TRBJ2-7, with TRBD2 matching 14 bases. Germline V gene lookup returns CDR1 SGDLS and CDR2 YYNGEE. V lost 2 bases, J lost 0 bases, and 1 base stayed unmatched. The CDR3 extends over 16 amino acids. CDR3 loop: CASSVGTSGGSYEQYF. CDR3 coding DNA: TGTGCCAGCAGCGTGGGGACTAGCGGGGGCTCCTACGAGCAGTACTTC. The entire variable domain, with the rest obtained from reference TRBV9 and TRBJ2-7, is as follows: DSGVTQTPKHLITATGQRVTLRCSPRSGDLSVYWYQQSLDQGLQFLIQYYNGEERAKGNILERFSAQQFPDLHSELNLSSLELGDSALYFCASSVGTSGGSYEQYFGPGTRLTVT.

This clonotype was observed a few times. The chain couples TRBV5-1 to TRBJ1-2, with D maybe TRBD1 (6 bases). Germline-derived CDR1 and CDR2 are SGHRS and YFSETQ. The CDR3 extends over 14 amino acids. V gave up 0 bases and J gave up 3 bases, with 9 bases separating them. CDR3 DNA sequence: TGCGCCAGCAGCTTGGGGGGACAAGACTATGGCTACACCTTC. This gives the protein CASSLGGQDYGYTF.

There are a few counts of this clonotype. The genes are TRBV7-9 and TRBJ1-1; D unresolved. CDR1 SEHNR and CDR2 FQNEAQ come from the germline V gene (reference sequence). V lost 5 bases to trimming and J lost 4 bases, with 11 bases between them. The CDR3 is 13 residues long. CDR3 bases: TGTGCCAGCAGCGGCCCCCAATTCACTGAAGCTTTCTTT. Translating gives CASSGPQFTEAFF.

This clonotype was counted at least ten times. CDR3 sequence: CASRQDTTQETQYF. The CDR3 DNA reads as TGCGCCAGCAGGCAAGACACGACTCAAGAGACCCAGTACTTC. The gene calls are TRBV5-1 and TRBJ2-5; D unresolved. V gave up 5 bases and J gave up 2 bases, with 13 bases separating them. The CDR3 covers 14 residues. Germline V gives CDR1 SGHRS, CDR2 YFSETQ.

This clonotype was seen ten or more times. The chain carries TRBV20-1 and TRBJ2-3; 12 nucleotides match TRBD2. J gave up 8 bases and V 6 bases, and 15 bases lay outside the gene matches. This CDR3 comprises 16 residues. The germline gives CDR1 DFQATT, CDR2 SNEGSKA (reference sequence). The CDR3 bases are TGCAGTGCCGAAGCCCGGACTAGCGGGGTTCTTGCTACGCAGTATTTT. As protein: CSAEARTSGVLATQYF.